These T cell receptor beta chains were read from a single sample in a study of shared clonotypes between healthy human individuals. TCRdb's table, derived via immunoSEQ multiplex PCR, lists solely in-frame clones and lacks some. This table holds around 510,000 clones, approximately 94% found once. Input material: naive CD4+ T cells sorted from blood. The receptors were gathered from a woman in her twenties or thirties in good health. CDR3s include the opening cysteine and the closing phenylalanine or tryptophan. Fields, in order: V gene, D gene, CDR3 length, J gene, CDR3 DNA, CDR3 protein. A D gene is named only where the DNA matches it firmly.

>TRBV28|TRBD1|15|TRBJ1-3
TGTGCCAGCAGCAAGACAGGGAAAAGTCTGAACACCATATATTTT
CASSKTGKSLNTIYF
>TRBV10-3|NA|12|TRBJ1-3
TGTGCCATCAGTGAGTCGGGAAACACCATATATTTT
CAISESGNTIYF
>TRBV27|NA|11|TRBJ1-2
TGTGCCAGCGGTGCCTTAGGTGGCTACACCTTC
CASGALGGYTF
>TRBV29-1|NA|9|TRBJ1-1
TGCAGCGTTTTCACTGAAGCTTTCTTT
CSVFTEAFF
>TRBV28|NA|13|TRBJ1-3
TGTGCCAGCAGTAAACTTCTTGGAAACACCATATATTTT
CASSKLLGNTIYF
>TRBV28|NA|15|TRBJ2-5
TGTGCCAGCAGTCCCCCCGGGGATTACCAAGAGACCCAGTACTTC
CASSPPGDYQETQYF
>TRBV27|NA|14|TRBJ2-3
TGTGCCAGCAGAACGCCCAGAAACACAGATACGCAGTATTTT
CASRTPRNTDTQYF
>TRBV5-1|TRBD2|16|TRBJ2-2
TGCGCCAGCAGCTTGGGGACTAGCGGTTCCACCGGGGAGCTGTTTTTT
CASSLGTSGSTGELFF
>TRBV10-3|NA|13|TRBJ2-7
TGTGCCATCAGTTCGCAGGGTGGCTACGAGCAGTACTTC
CAISSQGGYEQYF
>TRBV18|NA|14|TRBJ1-5
TGTGCCAGCTCTCTGACAGATAGCAATCAGCCCCAGCATTTT
CASSLTDSNQPQHF
>TRBV6-1|NA|16|TRBJ1-1
TGTGCCAGCAGTGAAGCGAAGGGCAGGGGTAACACTGAAGCTTTCTTT
CASSEAKGRGNTEAFF